This T cell receptor (beta chain) was profiled in a study of CD8 T cells in ankylosing spondylitis. Quantitative 5'-RACE was performed with molecular barcodes, and it yielded the TCR beta libraries. TCRdb reprocessed the 5' RACE reads via MiXCR and lists one record per CDR3 protein. In the table there are fewer than 750,000 distinct CDR3 sequences, roughly 19% of which are singletons. Turning to this clonotype: What it binds is not known.

Overall study results and limits: Some motif variants were previously reported in reactive arthritis synovial fluid and blood. What appeared characteristic of ankylosing spondylitis blood was a TCR beta motif of 7 or 8 highly homologous variants. Significant enrichment of disease-linked clones was reported in matched ankylosing spondylitis synovial fluid. Within peripheral blood, clones linked to disease were CD8+ and relatively rare.

This TCR derives from a male donor with ankylosing spondylitis. Sequenced: blood, either unsorted or a sorted T cell fraction (not recorded which).

CDR3 sequence reads: CASSLSLGFGEAFF. DNA of the CDR3: TGTGCCAGCAGTTTATCTTTGGGGTTTGGTGAAGCTTTCTTT. The chain combines TRBV27 with TRBJ1-1; D gene uncertain. The germline V gene encodes CDR1 MNHEY and CDR2 SMNVEV (reference sequence). This CDR3 contains 14 residues. Trimming pared 0 bases from V and 7 bases from J, leaving 12 bases between.